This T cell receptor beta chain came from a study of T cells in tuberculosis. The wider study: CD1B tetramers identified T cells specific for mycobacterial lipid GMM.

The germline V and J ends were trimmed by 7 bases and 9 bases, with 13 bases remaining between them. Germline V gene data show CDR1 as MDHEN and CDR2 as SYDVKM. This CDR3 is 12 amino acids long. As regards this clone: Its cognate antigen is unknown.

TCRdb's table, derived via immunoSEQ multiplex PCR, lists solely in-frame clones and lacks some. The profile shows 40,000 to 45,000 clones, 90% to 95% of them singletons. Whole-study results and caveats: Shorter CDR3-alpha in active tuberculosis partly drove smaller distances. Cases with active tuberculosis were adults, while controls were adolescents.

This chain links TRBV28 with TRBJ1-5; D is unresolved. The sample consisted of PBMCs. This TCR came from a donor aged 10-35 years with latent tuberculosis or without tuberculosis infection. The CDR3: CASKKTSGPQHF. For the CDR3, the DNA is TGTGCCAGCAAAAAAACCTCGGGGCCCCAGCATTTT.